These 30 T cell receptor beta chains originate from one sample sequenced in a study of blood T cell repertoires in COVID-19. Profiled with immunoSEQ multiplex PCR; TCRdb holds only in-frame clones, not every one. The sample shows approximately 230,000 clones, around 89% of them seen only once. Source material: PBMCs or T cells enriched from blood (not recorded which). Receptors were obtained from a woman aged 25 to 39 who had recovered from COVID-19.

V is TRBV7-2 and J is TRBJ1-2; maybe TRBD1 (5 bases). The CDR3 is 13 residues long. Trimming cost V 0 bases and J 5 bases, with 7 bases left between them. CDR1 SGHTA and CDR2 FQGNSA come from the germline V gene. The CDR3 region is CASSLAGRYGYTF. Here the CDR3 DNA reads TGTGCCAGCAGCTTAGCGGGGCGGTATGGCTACACCTTC.

The CDR3 sequence is CASSQGFGYTF. The DNA of the CDR3 is TGTGCCAGCAGCCAGGGCTTTGGCTACACCTTC. The chain employs TRBV28 and TRBJ1-2; D may be TRBD1 (5 bases). The germline V gene has CDR1 MDHEN and CDR2 SYDVKM. There are 11 residues in the CDR3. V gave up 6 bases and J gave up 7 bases, with 9 bases separating them.

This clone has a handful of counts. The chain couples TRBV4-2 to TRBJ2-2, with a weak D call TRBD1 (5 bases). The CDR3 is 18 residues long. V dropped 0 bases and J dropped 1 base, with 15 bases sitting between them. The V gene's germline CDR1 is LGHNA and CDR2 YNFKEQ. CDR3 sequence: CASSQDLARVWNTGELFF. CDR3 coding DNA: TGTGCCAGCAGCCAAGACTTGGCCAGGGTTTGGAACACCGGGGAGCTGTTTTTT.

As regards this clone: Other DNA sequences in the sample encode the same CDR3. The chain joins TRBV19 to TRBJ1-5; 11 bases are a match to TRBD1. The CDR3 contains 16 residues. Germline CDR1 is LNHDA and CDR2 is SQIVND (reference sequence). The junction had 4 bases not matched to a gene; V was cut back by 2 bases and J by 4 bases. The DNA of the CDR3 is TGTGCCAGTAGTATAAGGGGACAGGGGGGTAATCAGCCCCAGCATTTT. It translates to CASSIRGQGGNQPQHF.

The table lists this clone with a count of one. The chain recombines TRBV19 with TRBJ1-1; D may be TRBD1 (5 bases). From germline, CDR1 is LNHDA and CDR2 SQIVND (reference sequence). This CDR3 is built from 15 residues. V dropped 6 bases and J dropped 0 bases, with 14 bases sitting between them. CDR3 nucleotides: TGTGCCAGTAGATATTTTGGGGGGGTGAACACTGAAGCTTTCTTT. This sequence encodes CASRYFGGVNTEAFF.

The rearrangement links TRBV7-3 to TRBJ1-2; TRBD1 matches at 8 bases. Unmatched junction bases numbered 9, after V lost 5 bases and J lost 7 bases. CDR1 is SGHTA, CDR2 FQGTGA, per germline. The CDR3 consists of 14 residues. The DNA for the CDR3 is TGTGCCAGCAGCCCGACAGGGGCTGGGAGTGGCTACACCTTC. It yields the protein CASSPTGAGSGYTF.

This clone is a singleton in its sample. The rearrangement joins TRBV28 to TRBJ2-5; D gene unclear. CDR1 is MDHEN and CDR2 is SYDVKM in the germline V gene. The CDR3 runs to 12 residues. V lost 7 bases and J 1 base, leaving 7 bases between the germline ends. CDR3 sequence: CASNRVQETQYF. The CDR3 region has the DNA TGTGCCAGCAATCGAGTCCAAGAGACCCAGTACTTC. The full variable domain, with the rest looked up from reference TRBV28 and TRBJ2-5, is DVKVTQSSRYLVKRTGEKVFLECVQDMDHENMFWYRQDPGLGLRLIYFSYDVKMKEKGDIPEGYSVSREKKERFSLILESASTNQTSMYLCASNRVQETQYFGPGTRLLVL.

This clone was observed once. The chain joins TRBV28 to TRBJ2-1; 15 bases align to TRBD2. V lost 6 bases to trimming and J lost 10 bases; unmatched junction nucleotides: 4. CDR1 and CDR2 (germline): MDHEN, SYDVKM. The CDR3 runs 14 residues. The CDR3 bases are TGTGCCAGCAGCGAGGGACTAGCGGGAGGCGAGCAGTTCTTC. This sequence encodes CASSEGLAGGEQFF.

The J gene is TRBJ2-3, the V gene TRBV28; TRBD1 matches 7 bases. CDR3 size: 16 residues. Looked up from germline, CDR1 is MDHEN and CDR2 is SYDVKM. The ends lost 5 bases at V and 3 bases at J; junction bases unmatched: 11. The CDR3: CASSLEYRGGTDTQYF. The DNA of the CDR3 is TGTGCCAGCAGTCTAGAATACAGGGGCGGGACAGATACGCAGTATTTT. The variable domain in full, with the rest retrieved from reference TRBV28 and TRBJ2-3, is DVKVTQSSRYLVKRTGEKVFLECVQDMDHENMFWYRQDPGLGLRLIYFSYDVKMKEKGDIPEGYSVSREKKERFSLILESASTNQTSMYLCASSLEYRGGTDTQYFGPGTRLTVL.

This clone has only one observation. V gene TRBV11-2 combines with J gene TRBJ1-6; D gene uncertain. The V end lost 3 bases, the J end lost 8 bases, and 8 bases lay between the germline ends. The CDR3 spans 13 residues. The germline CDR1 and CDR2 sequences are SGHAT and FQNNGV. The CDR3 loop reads CASSFQQDSPLHF. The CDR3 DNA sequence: TGTGCCAGCAGCTTCCAGCAGGATTCACCCCTCCACTTT.

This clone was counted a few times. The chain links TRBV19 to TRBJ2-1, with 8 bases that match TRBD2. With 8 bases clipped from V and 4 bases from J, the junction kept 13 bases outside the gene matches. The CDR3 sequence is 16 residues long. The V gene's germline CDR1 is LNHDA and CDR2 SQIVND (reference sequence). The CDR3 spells CASGVSGLAKYNEQFF. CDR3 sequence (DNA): TGTGCCAGTGGCGTCTCAGGACTAGCTAAATACAATGAGCAGTTCTTC.

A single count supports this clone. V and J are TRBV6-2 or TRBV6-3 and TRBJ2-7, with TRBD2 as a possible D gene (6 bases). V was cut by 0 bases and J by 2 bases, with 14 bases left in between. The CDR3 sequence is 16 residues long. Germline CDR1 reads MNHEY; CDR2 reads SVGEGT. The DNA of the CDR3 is TGTGCCAGCAGTTACTCAAATAGCGGACAAACCTACGAGCAGTACTTC. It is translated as CASSYSNSGQTYEQYF.

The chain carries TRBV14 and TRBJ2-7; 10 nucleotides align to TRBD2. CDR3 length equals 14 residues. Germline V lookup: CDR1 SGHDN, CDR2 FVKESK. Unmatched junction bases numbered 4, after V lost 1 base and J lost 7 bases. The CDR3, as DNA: TGTGCCAGCAGCCAAGCTCTAGCGGGAGTTGAGCAGTACTTC. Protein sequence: CASSQALAGVEQYF.

CDR3 in amino acids: CASSHDRDYGYTF. The CDR3, as DNA: TGTGCCAGCAGCCACGACAGGGACTATGGCTACACCTTC. The rearrangement joins TRBV3-1 (or the pseudogene TRBV3-2) to TRBJ1-2, with 7 bases matching TRBD1. Losses at the gene ends were 3 bases for V and 3 bases for J; bases not matched to a gene: 1. CDR1 is LGHDT and CDR2 is YNNKEL in the germline V gene (reference sequence). The CDR3 spans 13 residues.

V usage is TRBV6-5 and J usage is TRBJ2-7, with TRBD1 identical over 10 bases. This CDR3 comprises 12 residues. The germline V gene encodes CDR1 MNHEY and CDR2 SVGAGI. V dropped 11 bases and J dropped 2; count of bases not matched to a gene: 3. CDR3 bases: TGTGCCTATGGACAGGGGGCCTACGAGCAGTACTTC. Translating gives CAYGQGAYEQYF.

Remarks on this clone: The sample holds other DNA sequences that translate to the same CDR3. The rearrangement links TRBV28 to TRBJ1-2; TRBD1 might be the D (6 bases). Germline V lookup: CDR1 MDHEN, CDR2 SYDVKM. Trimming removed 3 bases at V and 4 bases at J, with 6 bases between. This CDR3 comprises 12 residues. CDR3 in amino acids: CASSFRGYGYTF. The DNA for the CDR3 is TGTGCCAGCAGTTTCAGGGGCTATGGCTACACCTTC.

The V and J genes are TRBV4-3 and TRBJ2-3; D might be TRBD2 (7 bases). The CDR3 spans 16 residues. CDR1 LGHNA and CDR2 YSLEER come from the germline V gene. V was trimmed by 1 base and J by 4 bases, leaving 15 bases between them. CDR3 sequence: CASSQGGGGSPDTQYF. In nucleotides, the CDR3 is TGCGCCAGCAGCCAAGGTGGGGGCGGGAGCCCAGATACGCAGTATTTT.

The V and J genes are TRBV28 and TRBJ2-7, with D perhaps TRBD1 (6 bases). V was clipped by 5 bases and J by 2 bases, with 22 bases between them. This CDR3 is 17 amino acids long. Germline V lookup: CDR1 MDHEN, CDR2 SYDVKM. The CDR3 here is CASSPYIVGGRTYEQYF. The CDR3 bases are TGTGCCAGCAGTCCTTACATCGTTGGGGGCCGAACCTACGAGCAGTACTTC.

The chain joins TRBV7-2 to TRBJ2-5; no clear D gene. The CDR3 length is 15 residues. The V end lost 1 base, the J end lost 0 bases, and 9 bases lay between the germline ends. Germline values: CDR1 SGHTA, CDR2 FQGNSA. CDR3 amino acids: CASSLVIGHQETQYF. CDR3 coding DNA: TGTGCCAGCAGCTTAGTTATTGGGCACCAAGAGACCCAGTACTTC.

In DNA, the CDR3 is TGTGCCAGCAGTTTAACCCAGGGTGACTATGGCTACACCTTC. Translated, it gives CASSLTQGDYGYTF. V gene TRBV28 combines with J gene TRBJ1-2, with a possible D match to TRBD1 (5 bases). Trimming left V 2 bases short and J 3 bases short, with 10 bases between. The germline gives CDR1 MDHEN, CDR2 SYDVKM. CDR3 length: 14 residues.

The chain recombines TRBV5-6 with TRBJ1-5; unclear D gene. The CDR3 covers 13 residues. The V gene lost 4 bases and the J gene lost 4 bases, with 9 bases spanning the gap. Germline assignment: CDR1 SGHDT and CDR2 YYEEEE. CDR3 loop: CASSLNRNQPQHF. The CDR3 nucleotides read TGTGCCAGCAGCCTGAACAGAAATCAGCCCCAGCATTTT.

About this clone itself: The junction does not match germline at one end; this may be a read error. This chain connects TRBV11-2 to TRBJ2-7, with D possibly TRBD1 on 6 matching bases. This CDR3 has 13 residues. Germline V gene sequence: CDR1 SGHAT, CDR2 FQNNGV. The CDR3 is CASRLGQPYEQYF. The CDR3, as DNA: TGTGCCAGCAGATTAGGACAGCCCTACGAGCAGTACTTC.

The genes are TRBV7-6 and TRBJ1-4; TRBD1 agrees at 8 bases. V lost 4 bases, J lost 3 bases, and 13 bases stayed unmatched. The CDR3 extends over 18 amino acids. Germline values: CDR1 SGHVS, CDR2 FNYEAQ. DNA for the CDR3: TGTGCCAGCAGCTCCCGGGACAGGCCCGGCCCAGCTAATGAAAAACTGTTTTTT. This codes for CASSSRDRPGPANEKLFF. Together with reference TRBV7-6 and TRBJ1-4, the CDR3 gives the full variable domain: GAGVSQSPRYKVTKRGQDVALRCDPISGHVSLYWYRQALGQGPEFLTYFNYEAQQDKSGLPNDRFSAERPEGSISTLTIQRTEQRDSAMYRCASSSRDRPGPANEKLFFGSGTQLSVL.

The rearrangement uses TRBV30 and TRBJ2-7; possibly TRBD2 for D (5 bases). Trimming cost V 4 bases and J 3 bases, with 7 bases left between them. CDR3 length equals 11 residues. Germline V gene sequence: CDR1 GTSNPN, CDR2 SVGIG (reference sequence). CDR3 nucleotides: TGTGCCTGGAATCGGGGCTACGAGCAGTACTTC. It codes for CAWNRGYEQYF.

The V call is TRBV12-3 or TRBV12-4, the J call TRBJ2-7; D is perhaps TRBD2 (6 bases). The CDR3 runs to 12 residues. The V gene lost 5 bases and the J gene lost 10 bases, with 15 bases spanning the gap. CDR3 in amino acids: CASSLRREEQYF. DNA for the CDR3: TGTGCCAGCAGTCTCCGCAGGGAGGAACAGTACTTC.

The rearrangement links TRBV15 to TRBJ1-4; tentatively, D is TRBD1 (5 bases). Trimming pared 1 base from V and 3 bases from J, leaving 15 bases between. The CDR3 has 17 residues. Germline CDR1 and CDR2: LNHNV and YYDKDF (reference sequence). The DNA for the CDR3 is TGTGCCACCAGCAGAGGGGGGGACGGGCCCCCTAATGAAAAACTGTTTTTT. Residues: CATSRGGDGPPNEKLFF.

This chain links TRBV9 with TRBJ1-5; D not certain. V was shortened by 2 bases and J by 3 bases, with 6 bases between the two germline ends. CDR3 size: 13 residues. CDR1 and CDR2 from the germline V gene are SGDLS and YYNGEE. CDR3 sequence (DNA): TGTGCCAGCAGCGTGGCAGACAATCAGCCCCAGCATTTT. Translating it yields CASSVADNQPQHF.

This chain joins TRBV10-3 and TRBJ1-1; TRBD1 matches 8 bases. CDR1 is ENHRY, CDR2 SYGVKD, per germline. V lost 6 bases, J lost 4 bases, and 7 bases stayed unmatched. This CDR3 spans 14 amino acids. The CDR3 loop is CAIRKTGEGTEAFF. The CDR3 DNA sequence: TGTGCCATCAGGAAGACAGGGGAGGGCACTGAAGCTTTCTTT.

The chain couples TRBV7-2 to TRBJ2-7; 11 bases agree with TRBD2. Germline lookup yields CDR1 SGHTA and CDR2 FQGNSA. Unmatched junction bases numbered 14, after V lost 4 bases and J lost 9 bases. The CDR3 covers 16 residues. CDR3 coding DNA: TGTGCCAGCAGCTCCTCCGGGACTAGCGGAATTCACGGGCAGTACTTC. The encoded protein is CASSSSGTSGIHGQYF.

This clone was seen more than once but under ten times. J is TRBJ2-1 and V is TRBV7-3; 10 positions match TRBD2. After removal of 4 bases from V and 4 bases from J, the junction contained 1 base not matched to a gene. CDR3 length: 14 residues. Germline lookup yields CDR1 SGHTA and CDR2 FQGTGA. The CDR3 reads CASSYSGRYNEQFF. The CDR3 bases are TGTGCCAGCAGCTATAGCGGGAGGTACAATGAGCAGTTCTTC.